The 20 T cell receptor beta chains below come from one sample, sequenced in a study of blood T cell repertoires in COVID-19. Clones were sequenced by immunoSEQ multiplex PCR, and TCRdb holds only the in-frame ones, with some missing. The sample records about 80,000 clones, 85% being singletons. The sample consisted of peripheral blood. These receptor sequences come from a man aged 50 to 60 with COVID-19, enrolled during active disease.

The chain is built from TRBV9 and TRBJ2-1, with 7 positions matching TRBD2. With V trimmed by 0 bases and J by 7 bases, 7 bases remained unmatched. The CDR3 consists of 15 residues. Germline V gives CDR1 SGDLS, CDR2 YYNGEE. CDR3 nucleotide sequence: TGTGCCAGCAGCGTAGCGGGGGGATGGGGTAATGAGCAGTTCTTC. It yields the protein CASSVAGGWGNEQFF.

In this sample, this clone turned up once. The CDR3 loop reads CATSRDPSGTGELFF. In nucleotides, the CDR3 is TGTGCCACCAGCAGAGATCCCAGCGGCACCGGGGAGCTGTTTTTT. This chain links TRBV15 with TRBJ2-2, with D maybe TRBD2 (5 bases). Germline values: CDR1 LNHNV, CDR2 YYDKDF (reference sequence). V was cut by 0 bases and J by 4 bases, with 9 bases left in between. There are 15 residues in the CDR3.

The chain combines TRBV2 with TRBJ1-5; the D is unclear. The CDR3 covers 15 residues. From germline, CDR1 is SNHLY and CDR2 FYNNEI. Trimming left V 6 bases short and J 7 bases short, with 19 bases between. The CDR3 DNA sequence: TGTGCCAGCAGCCATATTCTGCGAGATCGGCAGCCCCAGCATTTT. This codes for CASSHILRDRQPQHF.

V and J are TRBV28 and TRBJ1-1; D may be TRBD1 (6 bases). Germline CDR1 reads MDHEN; CDR2 reads SYDVKM. Trimming stripped 8 bases from V and 4 bases from J, with 14 bases between. This CDR3 has 13 amino acids. The CDR3 sequence is CASGQGWFTEAFF. CDR3 in DNA: TGTGCCAGCGGGCAGGGGTGGTTCACTGAAGCTTTCTTT.

The chain recombines TRBV4-1 with TRBJ2-2, with 9 positions matching TRBD1. Trimming cost V 2 bases and J 5 bases; bases outside gene matches: 15. There are 19 residues in the CDR3. Germline values: CDR1 MGHRA, CDR2 YSYEKL. Here the CDR3 reads CASSQKRGATGGKTGELFF. The CDR3 bases are TGCGCCAGCAGCCAAAAAAGAGGAGCGACAGGGGGGAAGACCGGGGAGCTGTTTTTT.

This chain connects TRBV19 to TRBJ1-1; 8 positions agree with TRBD1. The CDR3 totals 17 residues. V dropped 1 base and J dropped 0; count of bases not matched to a gene: 7. Germline V gene data show CDR1 as LNHDA and CDR2 as SQIVND (reference sequence). The CDR3 nucleotides are TGTGCCAGTAGTATAGGGGCGGGGACAGGTGTGAACACTGAAGCTTTCTTT. This sequence encodes CASSIGAGTGVNTEAFF.

The chain recombines TRBV23-1 with TRBJ1-4; 8 bases are shared with TRBD1. TRBV23-1 is labeled an ORF, and its function is uncertain. V was pared by 6 bases and J by 5 bases, with 11 bases of the junction left unmatched. CDR3 size: 16 residues. CDR3 sequence reads: CASRWTGRTSNEKLFF. CDR3 coding DNA: TGCGCCAGCAGGTGGACAGGGCGAACTTCAAATGAAAAACTGTTTTTT.

This chain links TRBV7-9 with TRBJ2-3; TRBD1 matches at 7 bases. The CDR3 covers 17 residues. V dropped 6 bases and J dropped 2; count of bases not matched to a gene: 14. Germline assignment: CDR1 SEHNR and CDR2 FQNEAQ (reference sequence). The CDR3 reads CASREGPGTDPTDTQYF. The CDR3 DNA reads TGTGCCAGCAGAGAGGGTCCCGGGACAGATCCCACAGATACGCAGTATTTT.

This chain joins TRBV18 and TRBJ1-3; no definite D call. V gave up 2 bases and J gave up 0 bases, with 17 bases separating them. Germline V gene sequence: CDR1 KGHSH, CDR2 LQKENI. This CDR3 spans 18 amino acids. The CDR3 coding sequence is TGTGCCAGCTCACCAGGTATATGGGCCGTCAACTCTGGAAACACCATATATTTT. As protein: CASSPGIWAVNSGNTIYF.

V and J are TRBV5-4 and TRBJ2-1, with D perhaps TRBD2 (5 bases). From germline, CDR1 is SGHNT and CDR2 YYREEE (reference sequence). The V end lost 4 bases, the J end lost 10 bases, and 12 bases lay between the germline ends. CDR3 length: 12 residues. CDR3 in amino acids: CASSTREREQFF. DNA for the CDR3: TGTGCCAGCAGCACGCGAGAGCGGGAGCAGTTCTTC. Combining the CDR3 with reference TRBV5-4 and TRBJ2-1 gives the whole variable domain ETGVTQSPTHLIKTRGQQVTLRCSSQSGHNTVSWYQQALGQGPQFIFQYYREEENGRGNFPPRFSGLQFPNYSSELNVNALELDDSALYLCASSTREREQFFGPGTRLTVL.

This chain joins TRBV4-2 and TRBJ1-5; D is undetermined. Deletions cut 0 bases from V and 3 bases from J, with 9 bases between. This CDR3 is 15 amino acids long. The germline CDR1 and CDR2 sequences are LGHNA and YNFKEQ. The chain's CDR3 is CASSQDRRDNQPQHF. The CDR3 DNA reads TGTGCCAGCAGCCAAGACAGGCGGGACAATCAGCCCCAGCATTTT.

This clone was recorded once. The CDR3 bases are TGTGCCAGCAGCTCTAGGGGGGGCCTTAACTATGGCTACACCTTC. Residues: CASSSRGGLNYGYTF. The V call is TRBV7-2, the J call TRBJ1-2, with D possibly being TRBD1 (6 bases). CDR3 length: 15 amino acids. Germline assignment: CDR1 SGHTA and CDR2 FQGNSA. Trimming took off 4 bases at V and 1 base at J, with 13 bases between the two ends.

This rearrangement joins TRBV28 to TRBJ2-7, with D possibly matching TRBD1 (7 bases). V was cut by 3 bases and J by 2 bases, with 17 bases left in between. The CDR3 consists of 16 residues. The germline gives CDR1 MDHEN, CDR2 SYDVKM. CDR3 nucleotides: TGTGCCAGCAGTTTGCCGCAGGGGGGTACCCCCTACGAGCAGTACTTC. Translation: CASSLPQGGTPYEQYF. Full variable domain (rest looked up from reference TRBV28 and TRBJ2-7): DVKVTQSSRYLVKRTGEKVFLECVQDMDHENMFWYRQDPGLGLRLIYFSYDVKMKEKGDIPEGYSVSREKKERFSLILESASTNQTSMYLCASSLPQGGTPYEQYFGPGTRLTVT.

This chain connects TRBV3-1 (or the pseudogene TRBV3-2) to TRBJ1-2, with D perhaps matching TRBD1 (5 bases). The CDR3 extends over 15 amino acids. Germline V CDR1 and CDR2: LGHDT, YNNKEL (reference sequence). Deletions cut 7 bases from V and 1 base from J, with 16 bases between. Written as DNA, the CDR3 is TGTGCCAGCACCATGGCGGGGGGTTTTAACTATGGCTACACCTTC. It is translated as CASTMAGGFNYGYTF.

The chain carries TRBV7-6 and TRBJ1-1; 12 positions match TRBD1. With 5 bases clipped from V and 4 bases from J, the junction kept 8 bases outside the gene matches. Germline CDR1 SGHVS, CDR2 FNYEAQ. The CDR3 totals 16 residues. The CDR3 nucleotides are TGTGCCAGCAGCCCGGGACAGGGGGCGCAGGGCACTGAAGCTTTCTTT. The encoded protein is CASSPGQGAQGTEAFF.

The chain recombines TRBV6-5 with TRBJ1-2, with 10 positions matching TRBD1. CDR3 size: 14 residues. Unmatched junction bases numbered 5, after V lost 6 bases and J lost 4 bases. From germline, CDR1 is MNHEY and CDR2 SVGAGI. In nucleotides, the CDR3 is TGTGCCAGCAGCCGCGACAGGGGGCTCTATGGCTACACCTTC. Translated, it gives CASSRDRGLYGYTF.

The chain recombines TRBV19 with TRBJ2-3; 8 bases are shared with TRBD2. Germline loops: CDR1 LNHDA, CDR2 SQIVND (reference sequence). Trimming removed 3 bases from V and 11 bases from J; junction bases left unmatched: 4. This CDR3 comprises 12 residues. CDR3 DNA: TGTGCCAGTAGTATTTCCCGGGGGGGGCAGTATTTT. It translates to CASSISRGGQYF.

The chain is built from TRBV19 and TRBJ1-2; D unclear. CDR1 and CDR2 (germline): LNHDA, SQIVND (reference sequence). V lost 8 bases and J lost 2, with 9 bases in between. This CDR3 comprises 12 residues. The CDR3: CASERRNYGYTF. CDR3 in DNA: TGTGCCAGTGAGAGGAGGAACTATGGCTACACCTTC.

The V and J genes are TRBV1 and TRBJ2-6; TRBD2, as called in the table, went unchecked against the DNA. TRBV1 is a pseudogene segment. This CDR3 has 17 amino acids. CDR3 region: CTSSQGGNHSGANVLTF. The CDR3 nucleotides are TGCACCAGCAGCCAAGGCGGGAATCACTCTGGGGCCAACGTCCTGACTTTC.

Points on this clone: Other DNA sequences in the sample encode the same CDR3. This sequence joins TRBV5-1 and TRBJ2-7, with TRBD1 matching over 8 bases. CDR3 length: 14 amino acids. Trimming removed 2 bases from V and 2 bases from J; junction bases left unmatched: 3. Germline V gene data show CDR1 as SGHRS and CDR2 as YFSETQ. CDR3: CASSLTGGTYEQYF. The CDR3 DNA sequence: TGCGCCAGCAGCTTAACAGGGGGGACCTACGAGCAGTACTTC.